Following are 25 T cell receptor beta chains from one sample sequenced in a study of beta chain features in type 1 diabetes. General study findings and limits: Shorter TCRB CDR3s, moderately but significantly so, were found in Type 1 diabetes patients in all four CD4+ subsets.

Reverse transcription of all isolated RNA meant that expressed TCRB transcripts were sequenced. Generated by immunoSEQ multiplex PCR, the TCRdb table keeps only in-frame clones and is missing some. The profile shows more than 250,000 clones, approximately 16% of them singletons. No antigens are known for them. The sequencing input was naive CD4+ T cells from blood. These receptors were taken from a young man with type 1 diabetes.

The J gene is TRBJ2-7, the V gene TRBV11-2; 7 bases line up with TRBD1. The CDR3 spans 15 residues. The V segment lost 0 bases and the J segment 3 bases; nucleotides outside the gene matches: 5. In germline, CDR1 is SGHAT, CDR2 FQNNGV. The CDR3 coding sequence is TGTGCCAGCAGCTTAGACCGTAGACAGGGCTACGAGCAGTACTTC. Amino acids: CASSLDRRQGYEQYF.

The chain uses TRBV19 and TRBJ2-7; 9 bases are a match to TRBD1. Germline V gene sequence: CDR1 LNHDA, CDR2 SQIVND (reference sequence). The CDR3 consists of 14 residues. V lost 9 bases to trimming and J lost 3 bases; unmatched junction nucleotides: 9. The CDR3 spells CASKPGQGYYEQYF. The CDR3 bases are TGTGCCAGCAAACCGGGACAGGGTTACTACGAGCAGTACTTC.

This clone was counted a few times. The chain joins TRBV4-1 to TRBJ1-6, with TRBD1 identical over 7 bases. This CDR3 is built from 15 residues. The J segment lost 3 bases and the V segment lost 3 bases, leaving 2 bases of the junction unmatched. Germline CDR1 reads MGHRA; CDR2 reads YSYEKL. The CDR3 sequence is CASSHGQDYNSPLHF. CDR3 DNA sequence: TGCGCCAGCAGCCATGGACAGGACTATAATTCACCCCTCCACTTT.

This clone was recorded a few times. This chain connects TRBV9 to TRBJ2-2, with 14 bases fitting TRBD2. The junction had 14 bases not matched to a gene; V was cut back by 3 bases and J by 7 bases. CDR3 length: 19 amino acids. The germline V gene encodes CDR1 SGDLS and CDR2 YYNGEE. CDR3 protein: CASSARLAGGPATGGELFF. The DNA for the CDR3 is TGTGCCAGCAGCGCCCGACTAGCGGGGGGGCCTGCCACAGGCGGGGAGCTGTTTTTT.

This clone has just a few counts. The chain uses TRBV27 and TRBJ1-1; D is unresolved. Trimming left V 7 bases short and J 2 bases short, with 20 bases between. Germline assignment: CDR1 MNHEY and CDR2 SMNVEV (reference sequence). The CDR3 has 16 amino acids. CDR3 nucleotides: TGTGCCAGCATGTCGGCGGGCGCGGGAGAAAACACTGAAGCTTTCTTT. Residues: CASMSAGAGENTEAFF.

This clone was detected a few times. This chain joins TRBV10-3 and TRBJ2-3; 10 nucleotides line up with TRBD2. This CDR3 has 16 residues. V shed 2 bases, J shed 2 bases, and the junction held 4 bases outside the gene matches. Per the germline V gene, CDR1 is ENHRY and CDR2 is SYGVKD. The CDR3 bases are TGTGCCATCAGTGAGGGTAGCGGGAGGACCACAGATACGCAGTATTTT. This codes for CAISEGSGRTTDTQYF.

The genes are TRBV7-2 and TRBJ2-2; 7 nucleotides line up with TRBD2. Trimming removed 1 base from V and 2 bases from J; junction bases left unmatched: 4. CDR1 and CDR2 from the germline V gene are SGHTA and FQGNSA. The CDR3 consists of 16 residues. The CDR3 spells CASSLVSGVNTGELFF. The CDR3 DNA sequence: TGTGCCAGCAGCTTAGTCAGCGGGGTTAACACCGGGGAGCTGTTTTTT.

This clone was found a few times. The chain employs TRBV5-1 and TRBJ2-1, with 14 positions matching TRBD2. The CDR3 covers 17 residues. Germline V lookup: CDR1 SGHRS, CDR2 YFSETQ. Trimming removed 2 bases from V and 8 bases from J; junction bases left unmatched: 9. This CDR3 is CASSFQTSGRDKDEQFF. CDR3 nucleotides: TGCGCCAGCAGCTTTCAGACTAGCGGGAGGGATAAGGATGAGCAGTTCTTC.

The chain employs TRBV27 and TRBJ2-1, with 12 bases that match TRBD2. Unmatched junction bases numbered 5, after V lost 3 bases and J lost 8 bases. Looked up from germline, CDR1 is MNHEY and CDR2 is SMNVEV (reference sequence). The CDR3 has 15 residues. CDR3 residues: CASSLTSGRKHEQFF. CDR3 coding DNA: TGTGCCAGCAGTTTGACTAGCGGGAGAAAGCATGAGCAGTTCTTC.

This clone was seen a handful of times. The genes are TRBV9 and TRBJ2-3; D is undetermined. Trimming took off 0 bases at V and 4 bases at J, with 12 bases between the two ends. The CDR3 runs 15 residues. CDR1 SGDLS and CDR2 YYNGEE come from the germline V gene. In nucleotides, the CDR3 is TGTGCCAGCAGCGTAGGGAGCCAGCTTTCAGATACGCAGTATTTT. Amino acid sequence: CASSVGSQLSDTQYF.

This clone was recorded a few times. The rearrangement joins TRBV29-1 to TRBJ1-1; 9 bases map to TRBD1. CDR3 length: 15 amino acids. Germline CDR1 reads SQVTM; CDR2 reads ANQGSEA. V was pared by 7 bases and J by 0 bases, with 9 bases of the junction left unmatched. As DNA, the CDR3 is TGCAGCGGTGTACAGGGGGCCTTGATGAACACTGAAGCTTTCTTT. Protein: CSGVQGALMNTEAFF.

The V call is TRBV6-5, the J call TRBJ1-2; D remains ambiguous. Trimming cost V 5 bases and J 2 bases, with 15 bases left between them. Germline CDR1 MNHEY, CDR2 SVGAGI. This CDR3 comprises 15 residues. This CDR3 is CASSRSTVANYGYTF. The CDR3 DNA sequence: TGTGCCAGCAGTCGTTCCACAGTCGCGAACTATGGCTACACCTTC.

The rearrangement joins TRBV4-2 to TRBJ2-3; 9 bases are shared with TRBD2. J lost 4 bases, V lost 4 bases, and 9 bases had no gene match. Germline lookup yields CDR1 LGHNA and CDR2 YNFKEQ. This CDR3 has 16 residues. The CDR3 DNA follows: TGTGCCAGCAGCCGAGCGGGAGGCCCTTTCTCAGATACGCAGTATTTT. This encodes CASSRAGGPFSDTQYF.

The rearrangement links TRBV5-5 to TRBJ1-2, with unresolved D. CDR3 length: 13 residues. Germline CDR1 SGHKS, CDR2 YYEKEE (reference sequence). Between the trimmed V and J ends, which lost 2 bases and 6 bases, there was a span of 11 bases. CDR3 in amino acids: CASSLLWRDGYTF. The CDR3 DNA reads as TGTGCCAGCAGCTTATTGTGGAGGGATGGCTACACCTTC.

This clone was counted only a few times. V is TRBV29-1 and J is TRBJ2-3; 7 bases align to TRBD1. CDR1 SQVTM and CDR2 ANQGSEA come from the germline V gene. This CDR3 is 14 amino acids long. Trimming cost V 6 bases and J 1 base; bases outside gene matches: 7. The CDR3 nucleotides are TGCAGCGTCGGGACAGCCAAAGGCACAGATACGCAGTATTTT. It yields the protein CSVGTAKGTDTQYF.

This chain uses TRBV5-4 with TRBJ2-7, with TRBD2 matching over 7 bases. The V and J ends lost 2 bases and 0 bases, in that order; junction bases with no gene match: 5. Looked up from germline, CDR1 is SGHNT and CDR2 is YYREEE (reference sequence). The CDR3 totals 15 residues. The CDR3 spells CASSFGLGISYEQYF. In DNA form, the CDR3 reads TGTGCCAGCAGCTTCGGACTAGGGATCTCCTACGAGCAGTACTTC.

The chain has TRBV4-3 and TRBJ2-7; D gene unclear. The germline gives CDR1 LGHNA, CDR2 YSLEER. The CDR3 loop spans 13 amino acids. Trimming left V 4 bases short and J 1 base short, with 8 bases between. This CDR3 is CASSPGMSYEQYF. As DNA, the CDR3 is TGCGCCAGCAGCCCAGGAATGTCCTACGAGCAGTACTTC.

This clone showed up just a few times. The chain couples TRBV29-1 to TRBJ2-3; the D gene is possibly TRBD2 (6 bases). Between the trimmed V and J ends, which lost 0 bases and 9 bases, there was a span of 10 bases. The CDR3 contains 12 residues. In germline, CDR1 is SQVTM, CDR2 ANQGSEA. This CDR3 reads CSVEDAGYTQYF. The CDR3 DNA reads as TGCAGCGTTGAAGATGCGGGATACACGCAGTATTTT.

This clone has only a few counts. The chain uses TRBV28 and TRBJ1-2, with a weak D call TRBD1 (5 bases). V was clipped by 1 base and J by 4 bases, with 13 bases between them. The CDR3 loop spans 15 amino acids. Germline V CDR1 and CDR2: MDHEN, SYDVKM. This chain's CDR3 is CASSLSDSLFYGYTF. CDR3 nucleotide sequence: TGTGCCAGCAGTTTATCTGACAGCCTCTTCTATGGCTACACCTTC.

This clone was counted only a few times. The V and J genes are TRBV7-2 and TRBJ1-2; no definite D call. CDR3 length: 18 residues. V dropped 0 bases and J dropped 0 bases, with 17 bases sitting between them. Germline CDR1 reads SGHTA; CDR2 reads FQGNSA. The CDR3 DNA sequence: TGTGCCAGCAGCTTAGCCTCACGAGGGTCGGGAGCTAACTATGGCTACACCTTC. Protein: CASSLASRGSGANYGYTF.

This clone has just a few counts. The chain links TRBV28 to TRBJ2-7, with 8 nucleotides matching TRBD1. The germline V gene has CDR1 MDHEN and CDR2 SYDVKM. V shed 3 bases, J shed 3 bases, and the junction held 7 bases outside the gene matches. The CDR3 is 15 residues long. The CDR3 reads CASSLGTGIFYEQYF. The CDR3 DNA is TGTGCCAGCAGTTTGGGGACAGGAATATTCTACGAGCAGTACTTC.

The sample holds a few counts of this clone. This chain links TRBV28 with TRBJ2-3, with 8 bases lining up with TRBD1. This CDR3 spans 15 amino acids. V shed 2 bases and J 5 bases; nucleotides not matched to a gene: 6. Germline CDR1 MDHEN, CDR2 SYDVKM. Written as DNA, the CDR3 is TGTGCCAGCAGTTTAAAGAACAGGGGGTTAGATACGCAGTATTTT. Its protein product is CASSLKNRGLDTQYF.

This clone was detected only a few times. In DNA form, the CDR3 reads TGTGCCAGCAGATATCGGACAGGTCGGCCCTACGAGCAGTACTTC. This codes for CASRYRTGRPYEQYF. This rearrangement joins TRBV5-6 to TRBJ2-7; TRBD1 matches 7 bases. There are 15 residues in the CDR3. In germline, CDR1 is SGHDT, CDR2 YYEEEE. V lost 5 bases, J lost 2 bases, and 10 bases stayed unmatched.

CDR3 nucleotide sequence: TGTGCCAGCAGTGGCTGGGGGGGACCCTACGAGCAGTACTTC. Translation: CASSGWGGPYEQYF. The chain is built from TRBV27 and TRBJ2-7; TRBD2 matches at 7 bases. Germline assignment: CDR1 MNHEY and CDR2 SMNVEV (reference sequence). The CDR3 extends over 14 amino acids. The J segment lost 2 bases and the V segment lost 5 bases, leaving 6 bases of the junction unmatched.

In its sample, this clone was seen a few times. V usage is TRBV29-1 and J usage is TRBJ2-5; the D gene is possibly TRBD1 (5 bases). This CDR3 is 13 amino acids long. Germline CDR1 and CDR2: SQVTM and ANQGSEA. V dropped 7 bases and J dropped 4 bases, with 16 bases sitting between them. DNA for the CDR3: TGCAGCGCCAGCCCAGGGTCATCAGAGACCCAGTACTTC. It specifies CSASPGSSETQYF.